These T cell receptor beta chains were read from a single sample in a study of blood T cell repertoires in COVID-19. The method was immunoSEQ multiplex PCR; TCRdb's version includes in-frame clones alone and lacks a portion of them. The table shows 260,000 or so clones, with 88% occurring only once. Sequencing was done on a sample of PBMCs or T cells enriched from blood (not recorded which). The receptors stem from a woman between 40 and 50 years old with acute COVID-19. CDR3s include the opening cysteine and the closing phenylalanine or tryptophan. A D gene is named only where the DNA matches it firmly. Clone size is not always given. Where it is, it says once, few, many or a class for expanded clones.

d_gene: NA; abundance: NA; v_gene: TRBV6-5; j_gene: TRBJ1-3; CDR3aa: CASNPAWGNTIYF; CDR3nt: TGTGCCAGCAATCCAGCGTGGGGAAACACCATATATTTT
d_gene: NA; abundance: NA; v_gene: TRBV13; j_gene: TRBJ2-1; CDR3aa: CASSPQPRQFF; CDR3nt: TGTGCCAGCAGCCCCCAACCGAGGCAGTTCTTC
d_gene: TRBD1; abundance: once; v_gene: TRBV7-8; j_gene: TRBJ1-5; CDR3aa: CASSRDRDQPQHF; CDR3nt: TGTGCCAGCAGCCGAGACAGGGATCAGCCCCAGCATTTT
d_gene: TRBD2; abundance: NA; v_gene: TRBV5-1; j_gene: TRBJ2-2; CDR3aa: CASSPLAGANTGELFF; CDR3nt: TGCGCCAGCAGCCCCCTAGCGGGGGCGAACACCGGGGAGCTGTTTTTT
d_gene: NA; abundance: NA; v_gene: TRBV24-1; j_gene: TRBJ2-5; CDR3aa: CATSDDPPRETQYF; CDR3nt: TGTGCCACCAGTGATGACCCGCCGAGGGAGACCCAGTACTTC
d_gene: TRBD2; abundance: NA; v_gene: TRBV5-5; j_gene: TRBJ2-5; CDR3aa: CASSVSGRAGETQYF; CDR3nt: TGTGCCAGCAGCGTGAGCGGGAGGGCCGGAGAGACCCAGTACTTC
d_gene: NA; abundance: NA; v_gene: TRBV5-1; j_gene: TRBJ2-7; CDR3aa: CASSADTDYEQYF; CDR3nt: TGCGCCAGCAGCGCGGACACCGACTACGAGCAGTACTTC
d_gene: TRBD1; abundance: NA; v_gene: TRBV6-5; j_gene: TRBJ2-7; CDR3aa: CASSYSQGAGEQYF; CDR3nt: TGTGCCAGCAGTTACTCCCAGGGGGCGGGCGAGCAGTACTTC
d_gene: TRBD2; abundance: NA; v_gene: TRBV15; j_gene: TRBJ2-5; CDR3aa: CATSRDPSGKETQYF; CDR3nt: TGTGCCACCAGCAGAGATCCTAGCGGGAAAGAGACCCAGTACTTC
d_gene: NA; abundance: NA; v_gene: TRBV27; j_gene: TRBJ1-2; CDR3aa: CASSLSWGGGGGYTF; CDR3nt: TGTGCCAGCAGTTTATCGTGGGGGGGCGGCGGTGGCTACACCTTC
d_gene: NA; abundance: NA; v_gene: TRBV28; j_gene: TRBJ2-7; CDR3aa: CASTQQGPYEQYF; CDR3nt: TGTGCCAGCACCCAACAGGGCCCCTACGAGCAGTACTTC
d_gene: NA; abundance: NA; v_gene: TRBV6-5; j_gene: TRBJ1-2; CDR3aa: CASSYGRGFRYGYTF; CDR3nt: TGTGCCAGCAGTTACGGCAGGGGATTTCGGTATGGCTACACCTTC
d_gene: NA; abundance: NA; v_gene: TRBV19; j_gene: TRBJ1-4; CDR3aa: CASILNEKLFF; CDR3nt: TGTGCCAGTATCCTGAATGAAAAACTGTTTTTT
d_gene: TRBD2; abundance: NA; v_gene: TRBV12-5; j_gene: TRBJ2-1; CDR3aa: CASGPTGTSGSNEQFF; CDR3nt: TGTGCTAGTGGCCCGACCGGGACTAGCGGGAGTAATGAGCAGTTCTTC
d_gene: NA; abundance: few; v_gene: TRBV24-1; j_gene: TRBJ2-1; CDR3aa: CATSDPQEQYNEQFF; CDR3nt: TGTGCCACCAGTGATCCGCAGGAACAGTACAATGAGCAGTTCTTC
d_gene: TRBD1; abundance: NA; v_gene: TRBV9; j_gene: TRBJ1-5; CDR3aa: CASSGQGNQPQHF; CDR3nt: TGTGCCAGCAGCGGACAGGGAAATCAGCCCCAGCATTTT
d_gene: NA; abundance: NA; v_gene: TRBV6-6; j_gene: TRBJ1-6; CDR3aa: CASSYSRQSPLHF; CDR3nt: TGTGCCAGCAGTTACTCGAGGCAATCACCCCTCCACTTT
d_gene: NA; abundance: NA; v_gene: TRBV12-3/TRBV12-4; j_gene: TRBJ1-5; CDR3aa: CATRGGWNQPQHF; CDR3nt: TGTGCCACCCGGGGAGGGTGGAATCAGCCCCAGCATTTT
d_gene: NA; abundance: NA; v_gene: TRBV14; j_gene: TRBJ1-2; CDR3aa: CASSPSLTRDGYTF; CDR3nt: TGTGCCAGCAGCCCATCTCTAACCAGGGATGGCTACACCTTC
d_gene: TRBD2; abundance: NA; v_gene: TRBV10-1; j_gene: TRBJ2-6; CDR3aa: CASPTSGSSGANVLTF; CDR3nt: TGCGCCAGCCCGACCAGCGGGAGCTCTGGGGCCAACGTCCTGACTTTC
d_gene: NA; abundance: NA; v_gene: TRBV4-3; j_gene: TRBJ1-2; CDR3aa: CASSQDPGLENYGYTF; CDR3nt: TGCGCCAGCAGCCAAGACCCCGGACTGGAGAACTATGGCTACACCTTC
d_gene: TRBD2; abundance: NA; v_gene: TRBV7-8; j_gene: TRBJ2-1; CDR3aa: CASSYIAGSDNEQFF; CDR3nt: TGTGCCAGCAGCTACATAGCGGGGTCGGACAATGAGCAGTTCTTC
d_gene: NA; abundance: NA; v_gene: TRBV7-9; j_gene: TRBJ1-6; CDR3aa: CASGVGGSYNSPLHF; CDR3nt: TGTGCCAGCGGGGTCGGGGGCTCCTATAATTCACCCCTCCACTTT
d_gene: TRBD2; abundance: NA; v_gene: TRBV6-5; j_gene: TRBJ2-3; CDR3aa: CASSYAGVGGTDTQYF; CDR3nt: TGTGCCAGCAGTTACGCGGGAGTTGGTGGCACAGATACGCAGTATTTT
d_gene: NA; abundance: once; v_gene: TRBV24-1; j_gene: TRBJ2-2; CDR3aa: CATTPGDLNTGELFF; CDR3nt: TGTGCCACCACCCCGGGAGACTTGAACACCGGGGAGCTGTTTTTT
d_gene: NA; abundance: once; v_gene: TRBV30; j_gene: TRBJ1-1; CDR3aa: CAWSTGFSNTEAFF; CDR3nt: TGTGCCTGGAGCACCGGGTTCTCGAACACTGAAGCTTTCTTT
d_gene: NA; abundance: NA; v_gene: TRBV28; j_gene: TRBJ1-6; CDR3aa: CASSLRAYNSPLHF; CDR3nt: TGTGCCAGCAGCCTCAGGGCTTATAATTCACCCCTCCACTTT
d_gene: TRBD1; abundance: NA; v_gene: TRBV7-2; j_gene: TRBJ2-7; CDR3aa: CASSYDRVTHEQYF; CDR3nt: TGTGCCAGCAGCTACGACAGGGTGACCCACGAGCAGTACTTC
d_gene: TRBD1; abundance: few; v_gene: TRBV28; j_gene: TRBJ1-1; CDR3aa: CASRSSGTGGWNAFF; CDR3nt: TGTGCCAGCAGGTCCTCCGGGACAGGGGGCTGGAACGCTTTCTTT
d_gene: NA; abundance: NA; v_gene: TRBV15; j_gene: TRBJ1-5; CDR3aa: CATSRDRGSQHF; CDR3nt: TGTGCCACCAGCAGAGACAGGGGTTCCCAGCATTTT
d_gene: TRBD2; abundance: NA; v_gene: TRBV3-1/TRBV3-2; j_gene: TRBJ2-7; CDR3aa: CASSQAVSGGYEQYF; CDR3nt: TGTGCCAGCAGCCAAGCCGTTAGCGGGGGGTACGAGCAGTACTTC
d_gene: TRBD1; abundance: once; v_gene: TRBV27; j_gene: TRBJ1-5; CDR3aa: CASSHRTGGSNQPQHF; CDR3nt: TGTGCCAGCAGCCACCGGACAGGGGGTAGCAATCAGCCCCAGCATTTT
d_gene: TRBD1; abundance: few; v_gene: TRBV3-1/TRBV3-2; j_gene: TRBJ2-5; CDR3aa: CASSQFDRGGETQYF; CDR3nt: TGTGCCAGCAGCCAATTTGACAGGGGAGGAGAGACCCAGTACTTC
d_gene: NA; abundance: NA; v_gene: TRBV3-1/TRBV3-2; j_gene: TRBJ1-2; CDR3aa: CASSQDSGYDYGYTF; CDR3nt: TGTGCCAGCAGCCAAGATTCAGGGTACGACTATGGCTACACCTTC
d_gene: TRBD1; abundance: NA; v_gene: TRBV27; j_gene: TRBJ1-2; CDR3aa: CASSARQGLGGYTF; CDR3nt: TGTGCCAGCAGTGCCCGACAGGGTCTGGGTGGCTACACCTTC
d_gene: NA; abundance: NA; v_gene: TRBV18; j_gene: TRBJ1-4; CDR3aa: CASSPGSAGEEKLFF; CDR3nt: TGTGCCAGCTCACCAGGGTCGGCAGGGGAGGAAAAACTGTTTTTT
d_gene: NA; abundance: NA; v_gene: TRBV5-1; j_gene: TRBJ2-2; CDR3aa: CASTLGYRPITTGELFF; CDR3nt: TGCGCCAGCACGCTTGGATACAGACCCATAACCACCGGGGAGCTGTTTTTT
d_gene: TRBD2; abundance: NA; v_gene: TRBV12-3/TRBV12-4; j_gene: TRBJ2-5; CDR3aa: CASLGLGETQYF; CDR3nt: TGTGCCAGCCTAGGACTAGGAGAGACCCAGTACTTC
d_gene: TRBD1; abundance: NA; v_gene: TRBV10-3; j_gene: TRBJ1-5; CDR3aa: CAISESLGQGLGNQPQHF; CDR3nt: TGTGCCATCAGTGAGTCGTTGGGACAGGGTTTAGGCAATCAGCCCCAGCATTTT
d_gene: NA; abundance: once; v_gene: TRBV27; j_gene: TRBJ1-1; CDR3aa: CASSSVAGQDEAFF; CDR3nt: TGTGCCAGCAGTTCCGTCGCGGGCCAGGATGAAGCTTTCTTT
d_gene: NA; abundance: NA; v_gene: TRBV19; j_gene: TRBJ2-5; CDR3aa: CASSMFRGSDQETQYF; CDR3nt: TGTGCCAGTAGTATGTTTAGGGGGTCAGACCAAGAGACCCAGTACTTC
d_gene: NA; abundance: NA; v_gene: TRBV12-3/TRBV12-4; j_gene: TRBJ2-7; CDR3aa: CASSLGQSYEQYF; CDR3nt: TGTGCCAGCAGTCTAGGACAGAGCTACGAGCAGTACTTC
d_gene: NA; abundance: NA; v_gene: TRBV28; j_gene: TRBJ1-5; CDR3aa: CASSLFSGSSNQPQHF; CDR3nt: TGTGCCAGCAGTTTATTCTCAGGGTCGAGCAATCAGCCCCAGCATTTT
d_gene: NA; abundance: NA; v_gene: TRBV4-3; j_gene: TRBJ1-5; CDR3aa: CASSPRYNQPQHF; CDR3nt: TGCGCCAGCAGCCCGCGTTACAATCAGCCCCAGCATTTT
d_gene: TRBD1; abundance: NA; v_gene: TRBV24-1; j_gene: TRBJ1-2; CDR3aa: CATSDSGQGALANYGYTF; CDR3nt: TGTGCCACCAGTGATTCCGGACAGGGGGCGCTGGCTAACTATGGCTACACCTTC
d_gene: NA; abundance: NA; v_gene: TRBV6-5; j_gene: TRBJ1-5; CDR3aa: CASSYSTDRNQPQHF; CDR3nt: TGTGCCAGCAGTTACTCGACAGACAGGAATCAGCCCCAGCATTTT
d_gene: TRBD2; abundance: NA; v_gene: TRBV11-2; j_gene: TRBJ2-3; CDR3aa: CASSLGLAADTQYF; CDR3nt: TGTGCCAGCAGCTTAGGGCTAGCGGCAGATACGCAGTATTTT
d_gene: NA; abundance: few; v_gene: TRBV30; j_gene: TRBJ1-5; CDR3aa: CAWSGQGGQPQHF; CDR3nt: TGTGCCTGGAGTGGTCAGGGAGGTCAGCCCCAGCATTTT